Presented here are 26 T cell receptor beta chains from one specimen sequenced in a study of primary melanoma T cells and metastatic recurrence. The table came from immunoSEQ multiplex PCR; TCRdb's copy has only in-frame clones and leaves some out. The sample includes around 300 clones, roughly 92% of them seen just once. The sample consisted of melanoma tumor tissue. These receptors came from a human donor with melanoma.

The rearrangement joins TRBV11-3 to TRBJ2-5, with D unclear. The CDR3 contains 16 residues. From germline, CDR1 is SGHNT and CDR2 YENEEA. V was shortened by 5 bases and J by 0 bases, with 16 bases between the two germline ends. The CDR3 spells CASSPNGLGNQETQYF. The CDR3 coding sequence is TGTGCCAGCAGCCCGAACGGGCTAGGAAACCAAGAGACCCAGTACTTC.

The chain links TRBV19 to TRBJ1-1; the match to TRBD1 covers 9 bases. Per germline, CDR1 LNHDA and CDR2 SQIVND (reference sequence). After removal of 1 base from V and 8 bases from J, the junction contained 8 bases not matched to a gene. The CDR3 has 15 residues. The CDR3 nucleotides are TGTGCCAGTAGTATAGCCCTCGGGACAGGGACCGAAGCTTTCTTT. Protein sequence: CASSIALGTGTEAFF. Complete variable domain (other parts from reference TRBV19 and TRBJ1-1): DGGITQSPKYLFRKEGQNVTLSCEQNLNHDAMYWYRQDPGQGLRLIYYSQIVNDFQKGDIAEGYSVSREKKESFPLTVTSAQKNPTAFYLCASSIALGTGTEAFFGQGTRLTVV.

CDR3 coding DNA: TGCGCCAGCAGTGTGGCTAGCGGGAGGGACACAGATACGCAGTATTTT. It specifies CASSVASGRDTDTQYF. V usage is TRBV10-1 and J usage is TRBJ2-3, with 12 bases matching TRBD2. V was clipped by 4 bases and J by 2 bases; unmatched bases: 4. The CDR3 consists of 16 residues. Germline assignment: CDR1 WNHNN and CDR2 SYGVQD (reference sequence).

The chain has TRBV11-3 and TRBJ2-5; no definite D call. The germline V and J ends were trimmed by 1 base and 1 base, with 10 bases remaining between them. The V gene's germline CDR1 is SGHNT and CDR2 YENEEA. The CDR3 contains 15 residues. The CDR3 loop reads CASSLVSQSQETQYF. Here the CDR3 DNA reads TGTGCCAGCAGCTTAGTCTCACAGTCCCAAGAGACCCAGTACTTC.

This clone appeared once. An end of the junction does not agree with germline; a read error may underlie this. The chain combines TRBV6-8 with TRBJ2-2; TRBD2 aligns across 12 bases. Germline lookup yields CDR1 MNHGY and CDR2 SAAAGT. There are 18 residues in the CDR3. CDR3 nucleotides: TGTGCCAGCAGTGATCTAGCGGGGGGGCTAATGGGCACCGGGGAACTGTTTTTT. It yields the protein CASSDLAGGLMGTGELFF.

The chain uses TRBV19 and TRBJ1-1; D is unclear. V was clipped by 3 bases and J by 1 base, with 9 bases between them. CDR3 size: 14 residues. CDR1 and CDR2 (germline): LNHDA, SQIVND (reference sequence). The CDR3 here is CASSISRSNTEAFF. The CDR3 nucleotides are TGTGCCAGTAGTATTAGTCGCTCGAACACTGAAGCTTTCTTT. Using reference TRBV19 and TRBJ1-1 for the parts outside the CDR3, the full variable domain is DGGITQSPKYLFRKEGQNVTLSCEQNLNHDAMYWYRQDPGQGLRLIYYSQIVNDFQKGDIAEGYSVSREKKESFPLTVTSAQKNPTAFYLCASSISRSNTEAFFGQGTRLTVV.

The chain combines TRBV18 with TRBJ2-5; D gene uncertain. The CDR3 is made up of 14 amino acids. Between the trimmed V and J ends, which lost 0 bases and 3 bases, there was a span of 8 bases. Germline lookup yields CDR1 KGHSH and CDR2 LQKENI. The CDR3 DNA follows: TGTGCCAGCTCACCACCTCACGGAGAAGAGACCCAGTACTTC. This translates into CASSPPHGEETQYF.

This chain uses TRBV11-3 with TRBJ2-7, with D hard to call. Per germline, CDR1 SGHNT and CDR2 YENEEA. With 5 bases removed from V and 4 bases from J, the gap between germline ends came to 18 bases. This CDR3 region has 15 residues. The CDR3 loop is CASSPPPTWDYEQYF. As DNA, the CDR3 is TGTGCCAGCAGCCCTCCGCCGACCTGGGATTACGAGCAGTACTTC. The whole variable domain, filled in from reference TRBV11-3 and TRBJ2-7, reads EAGVVQSPRYKIIEKKQPVAFWCNPISGHNTLYWYLQNLGQGPELLIRYENEEAVDDSQLPKDRFSAERLKGVDSTLKIQPAELGDSAVYLCASSPPPTWDYEQYFGPGTRLTVT.

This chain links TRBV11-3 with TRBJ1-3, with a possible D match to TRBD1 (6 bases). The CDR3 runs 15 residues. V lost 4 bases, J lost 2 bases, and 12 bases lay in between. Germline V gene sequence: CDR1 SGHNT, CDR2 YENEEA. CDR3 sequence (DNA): TGTGCCAGCAGCTCGGACAGATTCACTGGAAACACCATATATTTT. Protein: CASSSDRFTGNTIYF.

CDR3 residues: CASIKWGTGNTEAFF. The CDR3 bases are TGTGCCAGTATCAAATGGGGGACAGGCAACACTGAAGCTTTCTTT. This chain joins TRBV19 and TRBJ1-1, with 8 positions matching TRBD1. The V and J ends lost 7 bases and 2 bases, in that order; junction bases with no gene match: 9. The germline CDR1 and CDR2 sequences are LNHDA and SQIVND (reference sequence). The CDR3 consists of 15 residues.

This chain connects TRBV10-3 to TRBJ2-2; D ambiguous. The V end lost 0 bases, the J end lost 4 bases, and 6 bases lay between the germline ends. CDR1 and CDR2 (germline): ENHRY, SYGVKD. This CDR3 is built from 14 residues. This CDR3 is CAISESARTGELFF. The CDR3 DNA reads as TGTGCCATCAGTGAGTCAGCCCGCACCGGGGAGCTGTTTTTT.

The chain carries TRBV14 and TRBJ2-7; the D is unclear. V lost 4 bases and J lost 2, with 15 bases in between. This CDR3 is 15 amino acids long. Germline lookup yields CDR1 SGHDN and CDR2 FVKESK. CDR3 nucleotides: TGTGCCAGCAGCCTGGGGTTAGGAAAGACCTACGAGCAGTACTTC. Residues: CASSLGLGKTYEQYF.

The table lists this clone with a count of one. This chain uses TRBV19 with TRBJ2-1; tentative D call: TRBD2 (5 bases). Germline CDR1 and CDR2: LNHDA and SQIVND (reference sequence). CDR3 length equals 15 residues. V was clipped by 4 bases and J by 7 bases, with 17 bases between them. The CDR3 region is CASSKTEAGRNEQFF. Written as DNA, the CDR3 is TGTGCCAGTAGTAAGACCGAGGCGGGTAGAAATGAGCAGTTCTTC.

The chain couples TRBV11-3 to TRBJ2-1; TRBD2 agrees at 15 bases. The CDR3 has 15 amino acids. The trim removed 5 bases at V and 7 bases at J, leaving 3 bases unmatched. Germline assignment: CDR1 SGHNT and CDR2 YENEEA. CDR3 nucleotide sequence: TGTGCCAGCAGCCCGGGACTAGCGGGGGGAAATGAGCAGTTCTTC. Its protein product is CASSPGLAGGNEQFF.

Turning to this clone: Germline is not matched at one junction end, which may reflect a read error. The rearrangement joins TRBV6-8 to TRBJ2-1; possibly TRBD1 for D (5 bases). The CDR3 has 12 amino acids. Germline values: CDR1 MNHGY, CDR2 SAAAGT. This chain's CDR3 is CANSSGYNEQFF. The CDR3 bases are TGTGCCAACAGTTCAGGGTACAATGAGCAGTTCTTC.

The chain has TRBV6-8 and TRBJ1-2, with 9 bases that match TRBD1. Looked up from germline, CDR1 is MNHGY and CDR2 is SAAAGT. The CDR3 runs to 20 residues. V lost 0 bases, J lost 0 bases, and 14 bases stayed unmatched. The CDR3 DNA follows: TGTGCCAGCAGTTACTCGGGACCGGGACAGGGAAAAGGGGCTAACTATGGCTACACCTTC. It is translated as CASSYSGPGQGKGANYGYTF.

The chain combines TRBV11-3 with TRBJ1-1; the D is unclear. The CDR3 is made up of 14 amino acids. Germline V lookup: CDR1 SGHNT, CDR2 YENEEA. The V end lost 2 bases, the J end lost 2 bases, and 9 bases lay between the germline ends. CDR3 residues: CASSLMAANTEAFF. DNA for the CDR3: TGTGCCAGCAGCTTAATGGCGGCAAACACTGAAGCTTTCTTT.

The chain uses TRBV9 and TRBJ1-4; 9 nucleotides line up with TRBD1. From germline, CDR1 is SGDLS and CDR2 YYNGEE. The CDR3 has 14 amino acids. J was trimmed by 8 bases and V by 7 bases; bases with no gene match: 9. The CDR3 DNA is TGTGCCAGCGCAGGGACAGGGCGGCGCGAAAAACTGTTTTTT. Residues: CASAGTGRREKLFF.

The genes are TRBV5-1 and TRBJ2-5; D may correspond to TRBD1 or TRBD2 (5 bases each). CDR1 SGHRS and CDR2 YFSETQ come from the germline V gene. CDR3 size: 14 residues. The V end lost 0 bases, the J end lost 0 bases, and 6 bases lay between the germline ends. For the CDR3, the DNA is TGCGCCAGCAGCTTGGGGGGGAACCAAGAGACCCAGTACTTC. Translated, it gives CASSLGGNQETQYF.

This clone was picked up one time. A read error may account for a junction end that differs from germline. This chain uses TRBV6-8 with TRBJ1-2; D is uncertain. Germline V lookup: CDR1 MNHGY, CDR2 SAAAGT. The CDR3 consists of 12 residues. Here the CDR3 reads CASSSGSDGYTF. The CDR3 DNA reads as TGTGCCAGCAGTTCCGGGTCCGATGGCTATACCTTC.

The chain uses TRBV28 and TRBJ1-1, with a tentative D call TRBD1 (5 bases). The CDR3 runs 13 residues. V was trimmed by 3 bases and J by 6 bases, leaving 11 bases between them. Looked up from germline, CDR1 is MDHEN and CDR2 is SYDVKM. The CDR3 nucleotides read TGTGCCAGCAGTTTGCAATCGGGGGCTGAAGCTTTCTTT. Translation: CASSLQSGAEAFF.

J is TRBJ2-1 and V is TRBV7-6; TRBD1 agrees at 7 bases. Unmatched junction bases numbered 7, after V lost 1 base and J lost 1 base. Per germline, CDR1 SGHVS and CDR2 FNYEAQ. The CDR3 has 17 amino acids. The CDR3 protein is CASSLEGAGYSYNEQFF. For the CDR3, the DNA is TGTGCCAGCAGCTTAGAGGGGGCCGGGTATTCCTACAATGAGCAGTTCTTC.

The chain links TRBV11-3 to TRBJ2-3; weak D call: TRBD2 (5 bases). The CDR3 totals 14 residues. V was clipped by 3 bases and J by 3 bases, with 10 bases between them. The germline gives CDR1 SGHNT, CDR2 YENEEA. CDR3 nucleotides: TGTGCCAGCAGCTTGCATCCGGGGACAGATACGCAGTATTTT. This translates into CASSLHPGTDTQYF.

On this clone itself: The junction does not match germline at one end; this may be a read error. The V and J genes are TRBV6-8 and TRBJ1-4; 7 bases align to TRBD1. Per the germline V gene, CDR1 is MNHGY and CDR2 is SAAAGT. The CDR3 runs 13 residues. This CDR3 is CAISGTENEKLFF. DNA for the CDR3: TGTGCCATCAGTGGGACAGAAAACGAAAAACTGTTTTTT.

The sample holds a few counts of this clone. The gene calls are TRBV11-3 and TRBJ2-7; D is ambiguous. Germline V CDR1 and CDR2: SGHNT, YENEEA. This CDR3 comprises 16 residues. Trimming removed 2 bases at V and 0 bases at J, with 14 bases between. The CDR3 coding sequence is TGTGCCAGCAGCTTAATTCTAGGTGAAAACTCCTACGAGCAGTACTTC. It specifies CASSLILGENSYEQYF.

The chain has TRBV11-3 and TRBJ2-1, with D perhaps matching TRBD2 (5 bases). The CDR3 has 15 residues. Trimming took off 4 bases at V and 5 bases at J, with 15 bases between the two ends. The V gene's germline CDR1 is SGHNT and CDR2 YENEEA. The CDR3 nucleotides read TGTGCCAGCAGCTCCGGACTTCTACGAAACAATGAGCAGTTCTTC. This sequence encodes CASSSGLLRNNEQFF.